This T cell receptor (beta chain) was identified during a study of T cell responses to AZD1222 COVID-19 vaccine (dated by TCRdb to the early 2020s). Background for the entire study: A total of 230 to 250 trial participants underwent TCR sequencing, of whom more than 200 had received two doses of AZD1222 and approximately 25 had received two doses of the MenACWY control vaccine. Trial participants were enrolled into age subgroups of 18-55, 56-69 and 70-plus years, which contained around 150, 28 and 57 TCR-sequenced participants, respectively. What the work shows at the level of the full study, not this receptor alone: The 56-69-year group was small, and its depth increase did not reach significance, likely because of low power. Conclusions about previously exposed vaccinees are limited because only six or seven AZD1222 recipients were SARS-CoV-2 seropositive at baseline. Participants were mostly white British, with more females than males. The authors suggested clonal diversity may have been underestimated. After two AZD1222 doses, spike-specific TCR breadth and depth were significantly higher than at day 0 and than in MenACWY recipients. The vaccine-associated CD4 TCRs covered the entire spike protein, and the dominant responses fell in regions 160-218 and 743-854. Because no samples from the day 14 peak response were available, repertoires could be characterized only after the peak T cell response. Epitopes outside the regions mutated in the B.1.351 and B.1.1.7 variants were reportedly recognized by nearly half of the unique spike-specific TCRs.

The CDR3 regions of human TCRbeta chains were analyzed by immunosequencing. For the original study's pipeline: Repertoire TCRs were checked for matches against a reference library of SARS-CoV-2-specific TCRs that had been generated using the MIRA antigen-specificity platform. Breadth meant the fraction of unique TCRs that were SARS-CoV-2-associated, whereas depth meant the fraction of total T cells that were SARS-CoV-2-associated. Using the MIRA data, each spike-specific TCR was mapped to the spike region that the TCR reacts to and placed in a CD4 or CD8 class. Log10-transformed breadth and depth values were compared by one-way ANOVA with Sidak's multiple comparisons tests. TCRdb re-hosts the immuneACCESS table, in-frame sequences only. Its copies lack some clones; in the studies checked, an unresolved V gene accounts for under half of them, and the cause for the rest is not known. For V, J and clone size, that table is used; D and trimming come from the DNA. Present in this sample are approximately 140,000 clones, 91% of which were seen just once. The top ten clonotypes cover 7.5% of the sample.

The cysteine opens and the phenylalanine closes a CDR3 of 16 amino acids. This entry keeps only the CDR3 DNA: 48 bases, framed from base 1. V gives up 3 bases and J gives up 1 base, and the segment between their germline ends measures 15 bases. Reading the germline V gene (reference sequence) gives CDR1 LNHDA and CDR2 SQIVND. According to the study, the label for this sample's time point signals: about 28 days (+/-7) after the second vaccine dose. Interpreted using the paper, the treatment or condition label stands for: meningococcal conjugate vaccine given as trial control. The vaccinee samples were drawn from two UK trials, COV001 and COV002, one of which was a single-blind randomized controlled phase 2/3 trial testing AZD1222 (ChAdOx1 nCoV-19) in healthy adults. For TCRbeta chain sequencing, PBMC samples from trial participants were taken at day 0 and at day 28 after the second dose. To note about this clone: Its target antigen remains unknown. No base-level quality is on record; no much larger clone is a single base apart.

This sequence uses TRBV19 and TRBJ1-1; the D gene is perhaps TRBD1, on 5 matching bases. The clonotype comes from an adult who received the MenACWY meningococcal vaccine as a control. The starting material was peripheral blood, obtained 28 days after the second dose of the MenACWY control vaccine. The nucleotide sequence is given as TGTGCCAGTAGTATTAGTCTGGGACTTTCGAACACTGAAGCTTTCTTT. It specifies CASSISLGLSNTEAFF. Reference TRBV19 and TRBJ1-1 genes cover what lies past the CDR3, so the full variable domain is DGGITQSPKYLFRKEGQNVTLSCEQNLNHDAMYWYRQDPGQGLRLIYYSQIVNDFQKGDIAEGYSVSREKKESFPLTVTSAQKNPTAFYLCASSISLGLSNTEAFFGQGTRLTVV.